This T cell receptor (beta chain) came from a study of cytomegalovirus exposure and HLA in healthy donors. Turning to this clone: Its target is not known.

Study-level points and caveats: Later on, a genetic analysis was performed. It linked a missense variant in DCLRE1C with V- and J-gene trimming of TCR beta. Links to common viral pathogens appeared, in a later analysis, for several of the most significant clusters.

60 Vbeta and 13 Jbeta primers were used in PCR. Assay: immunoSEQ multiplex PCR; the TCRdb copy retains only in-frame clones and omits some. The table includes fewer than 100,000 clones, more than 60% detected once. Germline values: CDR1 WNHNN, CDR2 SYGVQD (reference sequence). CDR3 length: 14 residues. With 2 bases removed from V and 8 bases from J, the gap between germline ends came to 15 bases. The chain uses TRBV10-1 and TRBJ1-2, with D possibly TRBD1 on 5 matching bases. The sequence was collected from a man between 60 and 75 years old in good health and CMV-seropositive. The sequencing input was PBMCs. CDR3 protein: CASSEVSETDGYTF. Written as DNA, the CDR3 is TGCGCCAGCAGTGAGGTGTCGGAGACAGACGGCTACACCTTC.